The 10 T cell receptor beta chains in this list originate from one sample, sequenced in a study of early T cells in non-severe SARS-CoV-2 infection. TCRdb passed the 5' RACE reads through MiXCR, listing each CDR3 protein once. The sample has around 84,000 distinct CDR3 sequences, roughly an eighth seen once. Sequencing was carried out using whole blood. The receptors derive from an adult who was a healthcare worker with PCR-confirmed SARS-CoV-2 infection or an uninfected control (not recorded which).

This clonotype was found a few times. The V call is TRBV29-1, the J call TRBJ2-1, with 10 bases matching TRBD1. CDR1 is SQVTM, CDR2 ANQGSEA, per germline. This CDR3 has 13 residues. With 3 bases clipped from V and 10 bases from J, the junction kept 6 bases outside the gene matches. CDR3 loop: CSVDGTGVGEQFF. In DNA, the CDR3 is TGCAGCGTTGACGGGACAGGGGTAGGGGAGCAGTTCTTC.

This chain links TRBV2 with TRBJ1-1; D is uncertain. The CDR3 runs to 15 residues. Germline CDR1 and CDR2: SNHLY and FYNNEI. V lost 0 bases and J lost 7, with 15 bases in between. The CDR3 region is CASSEARTPSGEAFF. The CDR3, as DNA: TGTGCCAGCAGTGAAGCGCGGACCCCGTCGGGTGAAGCTTTCTTT.

V and J are TRBV5-1 and TRBJ1-2; TRBD1 might be the D (5 bases). The V gene lost 1 base and the J gene lost 5 bases, with 9 bases spanning the gap. The CDR3 covers 13 residues. Germline loops: CDR1 SGHRS, CDR2 YFSETQ. CDR3 DNA: TGCGCCAGCAGCTTGAACGGGGGTTATGGCTACACCTTC. Amino acids: CASSLNGGYGYTF.

This chain uses TRBV25-1 with TRBJ2-5; D perhaps matches TRBD2 (5 bases). The V end was cut by 6 bases, the J end by 7 bases, with 18 bases between. This CDR3 spans 14 amino acids. Germline V lookup: CDR1 MGHDK, CDR2 SYGVNS. The CDR3 DNA reads TGTGCCAGCAGCCCCGGGAAAGCTTGGGGGACCCAGTACTTC. It is translated as CASSPGKAWGTQYF.

The rearrangement links TRBV7-9 to TRBJ1-4, with 10 bases that match TRBD1. The CDR3 covers 18 residues. V lost 2 bases and J lost 2; bases outside the gene matches: 8. The germline V gene has CDR1 SEHNR and CDR2 FQNEAQ (reference sequence). The CDR3 DNA sequence: TGTGCCAGCAGCTTACGACAGGGGGCCCAACCTACTAATGAAAAACTGTTTTTT. This codes for CASSLRQGAQPTNEKLFF. Full variable domain (missing parts from reference TRBV7-9 and TRBJ1-4): DTGVSQNPRHKITKRGQNVTFRCDPISEHNRLYWYRQTLGQGPEFLTYFQNEAQLEKSRLLSDRFSAERPKGSFSTLEIQRTEQGDSAMYLCASSLRQGAQPTNEKLFFGSGTQLSVL.

This clonotype was counted many times. The V gene is TRBV10-2, the J gene TRBJ2-7; 9 bases are a match to TRBD2. V shed 6 bases and J 7 bases; nucleotides not matched to a gene: 13. In germline, CDR1 is WSHSY, CDR2 SAAADI. There are 15 residues in the CDR3. The CDR3 is CASSAGTSRGWEQYF. CDR3 sequence (DNA): TGCGCCAGCAGCGCCGGGACTAGCAGAGGTTGGGAGCAGTACTTC.

This clonotype has a handful of counts. The rearrangement uses TRBV29-1 and TRBJ2-7, with D tentatively TRBD2 (5 bases). CDR3 size: 14 residues. Germline assignment: CDR1 SQVTM and CDR2 ANQGSEA. V lost 3 bases and J 2 bases, leaving 14 bases between the germline ends. DNA for the CDR3: TGCAGCGTTGAGGCCAGCGGAGGACCCTACGAGCAGTACTTC. This sequence encodes CSVEASGGPYEQYF.

The V gene is TRBV21-1, the J gene TRBJ2-7; the table's D gene call, TRBD1, was not cross checked with the DNA. TRBV21-1 is a known pseudogene. The CDR3 runs 16 residues. The CDR3 bases are TGTGCCAGCAGCAAAGAAAAACGGGACGGATGCAACGAGCAGTACTTC. Translation gives CASSKEKRDGCNEQYF.

This clonotype was observed a handful of times. The genes are TRBV27 and TRBJ2-7; TRBD2 aligns across 8 bases. Germline CDR1 reads MNHEY; CDR2 reads SMNVEV (reference sequence). V trimming: 6 bases; J trimming: 5 bases; junction bases outside the gene matches: 9. The CDR3 has 14 amino acids. The CDR3 nucleotides read TGTGCCAGCAGGGGAGCGGGAGTTGTGGACGAGCAGTACTTC. Its protein is CASRGAGVVDEQYF.

This clonotype was seen many times. This chain uses TRBV30 with TRBJ1-6; D call uncertain. Trimming pared 2 bases from V and 9 bases from J, leaving 14 bases between. Germline CDR1 reads GTSNPN; CDR2 reads SVGIG (reference sequence). The CDR3 spans 14 residues. CDR3 nucleotides: TGTGCCTGGAGTCGGGATCCACGAAGTTCACCCCTCCACTTT. Amino acids: CAWSRDPRSSPLHF.